This T cell receptor beta chain was observed in a study of breast tumors, draining lymph nodes, adjacent tissues. Findings and caveats of the study: Compared with basal-like, luminal-like tumors shared significantly more repertoire with nontumor tissue. Findings are consistent with lymph node origin and intratumoral expansion of most tumor T cells. That most tumor T cells come from lymph nodes remained unproven. Tumor TCR diversity was below lymph nodes but above nontumor tissue.

Breast cancer patients provided tissue from their axillary draining lymph nodes. Via MiXCR, TCRdb re-called the multiplex PCR reads, giving one row per CDR3 protein. Among about 110,000 distinct CDR3 sequences, approximately 28% were seen once, and the ten largest hold under 6.5%. This clonotype appeared many times. Its antigen is not known. This clonotype was sampled from a female donor with breast cancer. Some clones in this sample may be carry-over from other donors' samples. The source material was axillary lymph node tissue.

CDR3 amino acids: CASSLVRGPSNQPQHF. In nucleotides, the CDR3 is TGTGCCAGCAGCTTAGTTCGGGGACCTAGCAATCAGCCCCAGCATTTT. V is TRBV7-9 and J is TRBJ1-5; maybe TRBD1 (5 bases). With 1 base removed from V and 0 bases from J, the gap between germline ends came to 10 bases. The CDR3 sequence is 16 residues long. Germline V gene lookup returns CDR1 SEHNR and CDR2 FQNEAQ (reference sequence).